This T cell receptor (beta chain) emerged from a study of cytomegalovirus exposure and HLA in healthy donors. About this clone: The antigen remains undetermined.

The repertoire was sequenced with immunoSEQ multiplex PCR; TCRdb's copy has only in-frame clones and lacks some. The sample contains approximately 180,000 clones, more than 75% of which appear only once. Germline assignment: CDR1 SGDLS and CDR2 YYNGEE. CDR3 length: 16 residues. Trimming pared 4 bases from V and 0 bases from J, leaving 16 bases between. General observations from the study: According to the study, roughly 160 TCR beta chains were cytomegalovirus-associated.

This sequence was found in a woman aged 18-29 years in good health and CMV-seronegative. The chain carries TRBV9 and TRBJ2-5; D is undetermined. Sequencing was done on a sample of PBMCs. CDR3: CASSLRTELYQETQYF. CDR3 DNA: TGTGCCAGCAGCCTACGTACAGAGCTGTACCAAGAGACCCAGTACTTC.